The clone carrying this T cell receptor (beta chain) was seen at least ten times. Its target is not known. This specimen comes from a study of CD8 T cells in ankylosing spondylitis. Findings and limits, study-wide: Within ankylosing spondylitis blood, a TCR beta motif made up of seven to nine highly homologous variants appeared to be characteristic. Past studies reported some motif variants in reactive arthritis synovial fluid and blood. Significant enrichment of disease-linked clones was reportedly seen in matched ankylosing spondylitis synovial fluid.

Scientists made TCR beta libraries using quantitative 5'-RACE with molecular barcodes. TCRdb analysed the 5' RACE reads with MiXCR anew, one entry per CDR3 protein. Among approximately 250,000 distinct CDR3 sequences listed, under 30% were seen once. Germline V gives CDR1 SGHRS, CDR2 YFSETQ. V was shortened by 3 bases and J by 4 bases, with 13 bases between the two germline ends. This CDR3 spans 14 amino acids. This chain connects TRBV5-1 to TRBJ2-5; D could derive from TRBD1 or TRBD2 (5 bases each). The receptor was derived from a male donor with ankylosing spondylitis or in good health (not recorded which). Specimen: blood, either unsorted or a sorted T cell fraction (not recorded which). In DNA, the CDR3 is TGCGCCAGCAGCTCCGGGGCCACGGGAGAGACCCAGTACTTC. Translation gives CASSSGATGETQYF.